Listed here are 15 T cell receptor beta chains from one sample, sequenced in a study of CD8 T cells in ankylosing spondylitis. TCRdb independently ran MiXCR on the 5' RACE reads; one entry per CDR3 protein. The repertoire consists of under 150,000 distinct CDR3 sequences, with over 10% occurring once and the leading ten covering around 4.1%. Material for sequencing was blood, either unsorted or a sorted T cell fraction (not recorded which). These receptors all come from a female donor with ankylosing spondylitis or in good health (not recorded which).

At least ten counts were recorded for this clonotype. The chain joins TRBV5-1 to TRBJ1-1; 7 nucleotides agree with TRBD1. This CDR3 is built from 15 residues. Germline values: CDR1 SGHRS, CDR2 YFSETQ. The V segment lost 0 bases and the J segment 4 bases; nucleotides outside the gene matches: 6. The DNA for the CDR3 is TGCGCCAGCAGCTTGGGTTTAACAGGGGCCACTGAAGCTTTCTTT. Translating gives CASSLGLTGATEAFF.

The table lists this clonotype with many counts. V gene TRBV5-1 combines with J gene TRBJ2-2; 10 bases match TRBD2. The length of the CDR3 is 16 residues. J lost 4 bases, V lost 3 bases, and 6 bases had no gene match. Germline lookup yields CDR1 SGHRS and CDR2 YFSETQ. The chain's CDR3 is CASSSLAGDPTGELFF. CDR3 nucleotide sequence: TGCGCCAGCAGCTCCCTAGCGGGGGACCCCACCGGGGAGCTGTTTTTT.

At least ten counts were recorded for this clonotype. V usage is TRBV29-1 and J usage is TRBJ2-2; perhaps D is TRBD1 or TRBD2 (6 bases each). Germline-derived CDR1 and CDR2 are SQVTM and ANQGSEA. Trimming removed 6 bases at V and 3 bases at J, with 14 bases between. The CDR3 sequence is 14 residues long. CDR3 sequence reads: CSVEGVMDTGELFF. DNA for the CDR3: TGCAGCGTGGAGGGGGTTATGGACACCGGGGAGCTGTTTTTT.

This clonotype was counted at least ten times. The chain employs TRBV18 and TRBJ2-1; D not certain. The CDR3 has 12 residues. Trimming left V 2 bases short and J 9 bases short, with 8 bases between. Germline V CDR1 and CDR2: KGHSH, LQKENI. CDR3 in amino acids: CASSPSNREQFF. The CDR3 DNA follows: TGTGCCAGCTCACCATCCAATCGTGAGCAGTTCTTC.

CDR3 DNA sequence: TGTGCCAGCGGAGACCTAAGCAATCAGCCCCAGCATTTT. Translated: CASGDLSNQPQHF. The genes are TRBV12-3 or TRBV12-4 and TRBJ1-5; no definite D call. This CDR3 is 13 amino acids long. Trimming took 8 bases from V and 1 from J, leaving 9 bases between them.

Remarks on this clonotype: A much larger clonotype is one base distant, so this may be a read error. The chain has TRBV7-3 and TRBJ2-2; D remains unclear. The CDR3 has 15 residues. Germline CDR1 SGHTA, CDR2 FQGTGA. The CDR3 region is CANSIGSRETGELFF. The DNA for the CDR3 is TGTGCCAACAGCATCGGCAGCCGAGAGACCGGGGAGCTGTTTTTT.

This clonotype was seen many times. The chain combines TRBV12-3 or TRBV12-4 with TRBJ2-7; 9 nucleotides agree with TRBD1. This CDR3 has 15 residues. V was clipped by 5 bases and J by 8 bases; unmatched bases: 13. The CDR3 DNA follows: TGTGCCAGCAGTATATCCGGGACAGGGCCATCCCAGCAGTACTTC. Encoded protein: CASSISGTGPSQQYF.

This clonotype appeared many times. The J gene is TRBJ1-3, the V gene TRBV29-1; a weak D match, TRBD1 (6 bases). This CDR3 has 17 residues. Trimming took off 6 bases at V and 0 bases at J, with 21 bases between the two ends. The germline V gene has CDR1 SQVTM and CDR2 ANQGSEA. CDR3 nucleotide sequence: TGCAGCGTCGATACCTCAGGACAGTCCCTCTCTGGAAACACCATATATTTT. Translated: CSVDTSGQSLSGNTIYF.

This clonotype has a count of ten or more. The chain is built from TRBV12-3 or TRBV12-4 and TRBJ2-2, with a weak D call TRBD1 (6 bases). V dropped 3 bases and J dropped 0 bases, with 11 bases sitting between them. The CDR3 contains 16 residues. The CDR3 DNA follows: TGTGCCAGCAGTTTTTCCTGGACAGCGAACACCGGGGAGCTGTTTTTT. As protein: CASSFSWTANTGELFF.

The chain combines TRBV20-1 with TRBJ1-1; D gene uncertain. Germline V lookup: CDR1 DFQATT, CDR2 SNEGSKA (reference sequence). V shed 3 bases and J shed 11 bases, with 13 bases lying between them. This CDR3 comprises 11 residues. The CDR3 region has the DNA TGCAGTGCTAGGCAGGCCTCGAGGGCTTTCTTT. Residues: CSARQASRAFF.

This clonotype was seen ten or more times. V usage is TRBV5-1 and J usage is TRBJ2-3; 8 bases match TRBD1. This CDR3 spans 14 amino acids. In germline, CDR1 is SGHRS, CDR2 YFSETQ. V shed 5 bases and J 6 bases; nucleotides not matched to a gene: 8. DNA of the CDR3: TGCGCCAGCAGTCGGGCAGGGGGCCGGGATACGCAGTATTTT. It encodes CASSRAGGRDTQYF.

This clonotype showed up many times. The chain has TRBV29-1 and TRBJ2-1, with no clear D. V lost 3 bases to trimming and J lost 5 bases, with 8 bases between them. CDR3 length: 12 residues. Germline V lookup: CDR1 SQVTM, CDR2 ANQGSEA. In DNA form, the CDR3 reads TGCAGCGTTGACGCCCGGAACAATGAGCAGTTCTTC. Translating gives CSVDARNNEQFF.

V gene TRBV5-1 combines with J gene TRBJ1-1, with D unclear. The CDR3 runs 14 residues. Germline V gene data show CDR1 as SGHRS and CDR2 as YFSETQ. Trimming removed 4 bases at V and 0 bases at J, with 10 bases between. CDR3 loop: CASSQELLNTEAFF. CDR3 nucleotide sequence: TGCGCCAGCAGCCAGGAGCTACTGAACACTGAAGCTTTCTTT.

Ten or more counts support this clonotype. The genes are TRBV12-3 or TRBV12-4 and TRBJ1-1; 9 nucleotides match TRBD1. The CDR3 has 13 amino acids. V was clipped by 4 bases and J by 5 bases; unmatched bases: 2. The CDR3 region has the DNA TGTGCCAGCAGTTGGGACAGGGAAACTGAAGCTTTCTTT. Translation: CASSWDRETEAFF.

There are many counts of this clonotype. The chain uses TRBV12-3 or TRBV12-4 and TRBJ2-6; D uncertain. Between the trimmed V and J ends, which lost 3 bases and 2 bases, there was a span of 5 bases. The CDR3 runs 14 residues. CDR3 protein: CASSFGPGANVLTF. CDR3 DNA: TGTGCCAGCAGTTTTGGGCCTGGGGCCAACGTCCTGACTTTC.